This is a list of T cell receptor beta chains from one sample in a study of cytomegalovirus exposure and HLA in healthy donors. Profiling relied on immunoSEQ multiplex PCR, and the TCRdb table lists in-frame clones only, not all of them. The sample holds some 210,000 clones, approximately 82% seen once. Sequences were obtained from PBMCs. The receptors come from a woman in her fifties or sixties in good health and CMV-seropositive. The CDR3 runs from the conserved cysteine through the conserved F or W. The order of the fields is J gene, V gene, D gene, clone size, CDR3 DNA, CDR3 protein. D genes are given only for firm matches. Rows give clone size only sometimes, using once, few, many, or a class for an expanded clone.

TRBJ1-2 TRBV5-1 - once TGCGCCAGCAGCTTGAGGACAGCCCTTTTCTATGGCTACACCTTC CASSLRTALFYGYTF
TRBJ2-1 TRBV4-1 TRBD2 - TGCGCCAGCAGCCGGACGACGGGACAGCGGGGACTAGCGGTAAACAATGAGCAGTTCTTC CASSRTTGQRGLAVNNEQFF
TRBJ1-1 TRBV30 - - TGTGCCTGGAGTGGGCCGACAGTGAACACTGAAGCTTTCTTT CAWSGPTVNTEAFF
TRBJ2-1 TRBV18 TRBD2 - TGTGCCAGCTCACCAACCACTAGCGGGAGCTACAATGAGCAGTTCTTC CASSPTTSGSYNEQFF
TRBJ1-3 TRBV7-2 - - TGTGCCAGCAGACTAATAGGGGGCTCTGGAAACACCATATATTTT CASRLIGGSGNTIYF
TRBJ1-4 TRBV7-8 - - TGTGCCAGCAGCGTAAACAGGGTACATAATGAAAAACTGTTTTTT CASSVNRVHNEKLFF
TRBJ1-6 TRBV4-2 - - TGTGCCAGCAGCCAATTGAACCGGGGTGCGTCCTATAATTCACCCCTCCACTTT CASSQLNRGASYNSPLHF
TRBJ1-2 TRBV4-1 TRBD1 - TGCGCCAGCAGCCAAGTTGGGACAGGTACTTCTCGCTATGGCTACACCTTC CASSQVGTGTSRYGYTF
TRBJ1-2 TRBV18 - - TGTGCCAGCTCACTCTCGAGGGATGGCTACACCTTC CASSLSRDGYTF
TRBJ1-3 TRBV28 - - TGTGCCAGCACCCTTAGGGGAGGGGCCTCTGGAAACACCATATATTTT CASTLRGGASGNTIYF
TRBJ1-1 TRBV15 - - TGTGCCACCAGCAGGGGTCAGCGGTTAAACACTGAAGCTTTCTTT CATSRGQRLNTEAFF
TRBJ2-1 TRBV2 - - TGTGCCAGCAGCTACCTAAATGAGCAGTTCTTC CASSYLNEQFF
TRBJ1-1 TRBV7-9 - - TGTGCCAGCAGCTCCAGACAAGGTGGCACTGAAGCTTTCTTT CASSSRQGGTEAFF
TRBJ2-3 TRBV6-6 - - TGTGCCAGCAGTCCGCGGCGGGTGGATACGCAGTATTTT CASSPRRVDTQYF
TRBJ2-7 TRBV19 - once TGTGCCAGTAGTATGGGGCAGGGGAGCTCCTACGAGCAGTACTTC CASSMGQGSSYEQYF
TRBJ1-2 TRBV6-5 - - TGTGCCAGCAGGACCCAGACAGTTTATGGTGGCTACACCTTC CASRTQTVYGGYTF
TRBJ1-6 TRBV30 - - TGTGCCTGGAGCACAGTTAATTCACCCCTCCACTTT CAWSTVNSPLHF
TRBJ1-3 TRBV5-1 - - TGCGCCAGCAGCTTGGACGGGAAGTATCGGCCAAACACCATATATTTT CASSLDGKYRPNTIYF
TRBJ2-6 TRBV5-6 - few TGTGCCAGCAGCTTGGGACTTGGTGGGGCCAACGTCCTGACTTTC CASSLGLGGANVLTF
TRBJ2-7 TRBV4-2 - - TGTGCCAGCAGCCAAGATTACCCAGCCTACGAGCAGTACTTC CASSQDYPAYEQYF
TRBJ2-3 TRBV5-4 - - TGTGCCAGCGGAAAACAGGGAAAATACACAGATACGCAGTATTTT CASGKQGKYTDTQYF
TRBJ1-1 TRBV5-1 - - TGCGCCAGCAGCTCGTCACCTACAAGGGGGAACACTGAAGCTTTCTTT CASSSSPTRGNTEAFF
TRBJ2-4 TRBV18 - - TGTGCCAGCTCACCGAGTAGCGATGGAAACATTCAGTACTTC CASSPSSDGNIQYF
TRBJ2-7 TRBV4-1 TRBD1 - TGCGCCAGCAGCCAAGCCGGGACAGGGGATCATCAGCAGTACTTC CASSQAGTGDHQQYF
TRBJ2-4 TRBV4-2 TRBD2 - TGTGCCAGCAGCCAGCGTACTAGCGGGGGCCCCCTAGCCAAAAACATTCAGTACTTC CASSQRTSGGPLAKNIQYF
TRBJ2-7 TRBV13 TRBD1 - TGTGCCAGCAGCCATGGGACAGGGGGGATCTACGAGCAGTACTTC CASSHGTGGIYEQYF
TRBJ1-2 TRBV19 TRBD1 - TGTGCCAGTAGTATCCAAGGTCGGGACAGCTATGGCTACACCTTC CASSIQGRDSYGYTF
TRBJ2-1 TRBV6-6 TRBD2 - TGTGCCAGCAGCCAAGGGACTAGCGGGGATCTTGAGCAGTTCTTC CASSQGTSGDLEQFF
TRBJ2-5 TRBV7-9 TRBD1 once TGTGCCAGCAGCACAGGGGGAACAGGAGAGACCCAGTACTTC CASSTGGTGETQYF
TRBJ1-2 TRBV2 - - TGTGCCAGCAGTGAAATTACAGCTAACTATGGCTACACCTTC CASSEITANYGYTF
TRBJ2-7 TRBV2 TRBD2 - TGTGCCAGCAGTCGACAGACTAGCGGGGGGTACGAGCAGTACTTC CASSRQTSGGYEQYF
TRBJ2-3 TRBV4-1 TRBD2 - TGCGCCAGCAGCCAAGTGCGGACTAGCGGGGGGGGAACAGATACGCAGTATTTT CASSQVRTSGGGTDTQYF
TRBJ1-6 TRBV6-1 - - TGTGCCAGCGTAATCTTACAGGGTGGGGCTTCACCCCTCCACTTT CASVILQGGASPLHF
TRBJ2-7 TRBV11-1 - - TGTGCCAGCAGCTTAGGACGGGACTGGGAGCAGTACTTC CASSLGRDWEQYF
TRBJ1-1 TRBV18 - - TGTGCCAGCTCACCACCTCCCGGGAGGGGAAACACTGAAGCTTTCTTT CASSPPPGRGNTEAFF
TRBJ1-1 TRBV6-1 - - TGTGCCAGCAGTACACAGGAGTACACTGAAGCTTTCTTT CASSTQEYTEAFF
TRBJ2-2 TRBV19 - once TGTGCCAGTAGTATCGGGACCGGGGAGCTGTTTTTT CASSIGTGELFF
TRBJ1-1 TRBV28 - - TGTGCCAGCTCCTTTCGGATGACAGGGAACACTGAAGCTTTCTTT CASSFRMTGNTEAFF
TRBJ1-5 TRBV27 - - TGTGCCAGCAGTCCAAGGCAGGGCTATAGCAATCAGCCCCAGCATTTT CASSPRQGYSNQPQHF
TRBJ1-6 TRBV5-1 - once TGCGCCAGCAGCTTGTCACAAAACTATAATTCACCCCTCCACTTT CASSLSQNYNSPLHF
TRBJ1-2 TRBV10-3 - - TGTGCCATCACGACAGGACACTATGGCTACACCTTC CAITTGHYGYTF
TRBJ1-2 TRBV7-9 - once TGTTCCAGCAGCTTATGGAGAGAGGGCTACACCTTC CSSSLWREGYTF
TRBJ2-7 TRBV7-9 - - TGTGCCAGCAGCTCCCGCCGGCAGGGCCCGGGTGGGGAGCAGTACTTC CASSSRRQGPGGEQYF
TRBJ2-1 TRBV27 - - TGTGCCAGCAGTTTTGCAGGGGAGAGGTCCTACAATGAGCAGTTCTTC CASSFAGERSYNEQFF
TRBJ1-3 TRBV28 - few TGTGCCAGCAGCCCCCGAGGGAGTCCATCCTCTGGAAACACCATATATTTT CASSPRGSPSSGNTIYF
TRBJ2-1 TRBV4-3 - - TGCGCCAGCAGCCCCGAGGTGGCAAGCAATGAGCAGTTCTTC CASSPEVASNEQFF
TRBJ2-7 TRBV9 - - TGTGCCAGCAGCCAGTCTGGGACATTCATTTCCTACGAGCAGTACTTC CASSQSGTFISYEQYF
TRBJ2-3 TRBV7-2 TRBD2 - TGTGCCAGCAGCTTAAGCGGGGGCACAGATACGCAGTATTTT CASSLSGGTDTQYF
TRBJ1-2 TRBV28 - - TGTGCCAGCAGTCCAGGGAACAGCTATGGCTACACCTTC CASSPGNSYGYTF
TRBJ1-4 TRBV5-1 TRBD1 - TGCGCCAGCAGCTCGGGACAGGCCCCTGAAAAACTGTTTTTT CASSSGQAPEKLFF
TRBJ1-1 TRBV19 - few TGTGCCAGTAGTCGGGACACTGAAGCTTTCTTT CASSRDTEAFF
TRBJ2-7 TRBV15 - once TGTGCCACCAGCCCGCGGGGTCGGGAGCAGTACTTC CATSPRGREQYF
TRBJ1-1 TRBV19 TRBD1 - TGTGCCAGTAGTATAACAGGGGGAGACACTGAAGCTTTCTTT CASSITGGDTEAFF
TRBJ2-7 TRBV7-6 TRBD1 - TGTGCCAGCAGCCGTGGGACAGGAAGCTACGAGCAGTACTTC CASSRGTGSYEQYF
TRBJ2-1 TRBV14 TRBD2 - TGTGCCAGCAGCCAGACCCCGACTAGCGGGGGGCGTGAGCAGTTCTTC CASSQTPTSGGREQFF
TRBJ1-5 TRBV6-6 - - TGTGCCAGCAATGAGGGTAGGAGCAATCAGCCCCAGCATTTT CASNEGRSNQPQHF
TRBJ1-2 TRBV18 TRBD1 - TGTGCCAGCTCAGAGGGGGCGAGGGACTATGGCTACACCTTC CASSEGARDYGYTF
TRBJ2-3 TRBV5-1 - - TGCGCCAGCAGCAGGGGAGGAAGCACAGATACGCAGTATTTT CASSRGGSTDTQYF
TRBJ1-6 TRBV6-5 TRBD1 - TGTGCCAGCGGTCTAACCGGGACAGGGAATTCACCCCTCCACTTT CASGLTGTGNSPLHF